The TCR beta chain under discussion was sequenced for a study of shared clonotypes between healthy human individuals. General observations from the study: Several donors held approximately 4.5% of naive CD4 clonotypes in common.

The V gene end was trimmed by 0 bases and the J gene end by 2 bases; junction bases not matched to a gene: 7. The CDR3 length is 17 residues. Germline V gene data show CDR1 as ENHRY and CDR2 as SYGVKD. To note about this clone: Its cognate antigen is unknown.

TCRdb keeps only in-frame clones here, not all; method: immunoSEQ multiplex PCR. Of around 510,000 clones listed, more than 95% are singletons. This receptor was taken from a woman younger than 45 in good health. The specimen was naive CD4+ T cells sorted from blood. Specified subset: CD45RA+ positively selected. The J gene is TRBJ2-3, the V gene TRBV10-3; 8 bases map to TRBD2. CDR3 protein: CAISESLGRGATDTQYF. The CDR3 DNA sequence: TGTGCCATCAGTGAGTCGCTAGGGCGGGGGGCCACAGATACGCAGTATTTT.